These T cell receptor beta chains were read from a single sample in a study of T cell repertoires in cytomegalovirus infection. These receptors' antigens are unknown. TCRdb analysed the reads with MiXCR anew, one entry per CDR3 protein. The table has 750,000 to 900,000 distinct CDR3 sequences, almost 30% seen once; the top ten hold around 13%. The sample was cultured CD8+ T cells from PBMCs, taken from culture after CMV antigen stimulation. The source is a human donor in good health (CMV status not recorded). Some clones in this sample may be carry-over from other donors' samples. Both conserved end residues are part of each CDR3. D genes are given only for firm matches. Clone size is given for some rows only: seen once, a few or many times, or a class if the clone is expanded.

clone size,V gene,D gene,J gene,CDR3 protein,CDR3 DNA
many,TRBV7-9,NA,TRBJ2-1,CASSPTLGPGYNEQFF,TGTGCCAGCAGCCCGACCCTGGGGCCCGGGTACAATGAGCAGTTCTTC
few,TRBV7-9,NA,TRBJ2-2,CASSLVASHGELFF,TGTGCCAGCAGCTTAGTAGCATCCCACGGGGAGCTGTTTTTT
few,TRBV2,TRBD1,TRBJ2-3,CASSEIQGPTDTQYF,TGTGCCAGCAGTGAAATACAGGGGCCCACAGATACGCAGTATTTT
few,TRBV15,TRBD2,TRBJ2-7,CATQSTSGTTPYEQYF,TGTGCCACCCAGTCAACTAGCGGGACTACACCCTACGAGCAGTACTTC
few,TRBV7-2,NA,TRBJ1-1,CASSSSQAPNTEAFF,TGTGCCAGCAGCTCTAGCCAGGCCCCGAACACTGAAGCTTTCTTT
few,TRBV6-5,NA,TRBJ1-1,CASSYDAVEAFF,TGTGCCAGCAGTTACGACGCCGTTGAAGCTTTCTTT
NA,TRBV6-5,NA,TRBJ2-7,CASSPGTTAYEQYF,TGTGCCAGCAGTCCCGGGACCACCGCCTACGAGCAGTACTTC
NA,TRBV6-2/TRBV6-3,NA,TRBJ1-6,CASGPGPLHF,TGTGCCAGCGGTCCGGGCCCCCTCCACTTT
few,TRBV6-1,TRBD1,TRBJ1-1,CASSVTGGEAFF,TGTGCCAGCAGTGTTACAGGGGGTGAAGCTTTCTTT
many,TRBV3-1,NA,TRBJ1-2,CASSQQGVDGYTF,TGTGCCAGCAGCCAACAGGGAGTGGATGGCTACACCTTC
NA,TRBV2,NA,TRBJ2-1,CASIRRGSYNEQFF,TGTGCCAGCATCCGGCGGGGTTCCTACAATGAGCAGTTCTTC
few,TRBV25-1,NA,TRBJ2-1,CASSRDTTYNEQFF,TGTGCCAGCAGTAGGGACACAACGTACAATGAGCAGTTCTTC
many,TRBV7-9,NA,TRBJ1-2,CASSPEDGYGYTF,TGTGCCAGCAGCCCAGAGGACGGCTATGGCTACACCTTC
NA,TRBV2,NA,TRBJ1-5,CASSEPPGGPNQPQHF,TGTGCCAGCAGTGAACCCCCCGGGGGCCCTAATCAGCCCCAGCATTTT
few,TRBV6-5,NA,TRBJ2-5,CASSSFRRELGETQYF,TGTGCCAGCAGTTCTTTTCGCAGGGAGTTGGGCGAGACCCAGTACTTC
NA,TRBV7-4,TRBD1,TRBJ1-1,CASSFRTGPQNDEAFF,TGTGCCAGCAGCTTCCGGACAGGGCCCCAAAACGATGAAGCTTTCTTT
many,TRBV7-2,NA,TRBJ1-5,CASSLSGPLGPSGNQPQHF,TGTGCCAGCAGCTTATCGGGACCCCTCGGTCCTTCTGGCAATCAGCCCCAGCATTTT
few,TRBV27,NA,TRBJ2-1,CASRLGQSSYNEQFF,TGTGCCAGCAGACTAGGACAAAGCTCCTACAATGAGCAGTTCTTC
few,TRBV4-3,NA,TRBJ1-1,CASSQDRGEGMGTEAFF,TGCGCCAGCAGCCAAGATCGGGGAGAGGGGATGGGCACTGAAGCTTTCTTT
few,TRBV29-1,TRBD1,TRBJ2-2,CSVEGEGTGVSGELFF,TGCAGCGTTGAAGGCGAGGGGACAGGGGTTAGCGGGGAGCTGTTTTTT
NA,TRBV7-9,NA,TRBJ2-1,CASSLEMGDEQFF,TGTGCCAGCAGCTTAGAGATGGGAGATGAGCAGTTCTTC
NA,TRBV2,TRBD2,TRBJ2-5,CASSEALLAGQETQYF,TGTGCCAGCAGTGAAGCGCTTCTAGCGGGACAAGAGACCCAGTACTTC
NA,TRBV5-4,NA,TRBJ1-4,CASSFGRDREKLFF,TGTGCCAGCAGCTTCGGCAGGGATCGGGAAAAACTGTTTTTT
few,TRBV4-2,NA,TRBJ1-1,CASSQEGEYTEAFF,TGTGCCAGCAGCCAAGAGGGGGAGTACACTGAAGCTTTCTTT
NA,TRBV7-9,TRBD2,TRBJ2-1,CASSYTRGGGAHAEQFF,TGTGCCAGCAGCTATACCCGGGGCGGGGGGGCGCACGCTGAGCAGTTCTTC
few,TRBV7-9,NA,TRBJ2-2,CARNSNTGELFF,TGTGCCAGAAATTCGAACACCGGGGAGCTGTTTTTT
NA,TRBV5-6,NA,TRBJ1-1,CASSLGLGRAFF,TGTGCCAGCAGCTTAGGGCTGGGCAGAGCTTTCTTT
NA,TRBV19,TRBD1,TRBJ1-5,CASSERMTGFGQPQHF,TGTGCCAGTAGTGAAAGGATGACAGGGTTTGGTCAGCCCCAGCATTTT
NA,TRBV12-3/TRBV12-4,TRBD2,TRBJ2-1,CASTSGGSNEQFF,TGTGCCAGCACCTCGGGGGGATCGAATGAGCAGTTCTTC
few,TRBV7-6,NA,TRBJ1-4,CASSLIYREGLFF,TGTGCCAGCAGCCTTATATACAGGGAGGGACTGTTTTTT
NA,TRBV4-1,NA,TRBJ1-1,CASSQDQGAFTEAFF,TGCGCCAGCAGCCAAGATCAAGGGGCCTTTACTGAAGCTTTCTTT
NA,TRBV12-3/TRBV12-4,NA,TRBJ1-5,CASSFGTRDSNQPQHF,TGTGCCAGCAGTTTTGGGACACGGGATAGCAATCAGCCCCAGCATTTT
many,TRBV7-8,NA,TRBJ2-2,CASSLTGSTGELFF,TGTGCCAGCAGCTTGACAGGAAGCACCGGGGAGCTGTTTTTT
few,TRBV7-9,NA,TRBJ2-7,CASSGVYSYEQYF,TGTGCCAGCAGCGGGGTGTACTCCTACGAGCAGTACTTC
NA,TRBV28,NA,TRBJ1-6,CASGRGEGSYNSPLHF,TGTGCCAGCGGGCGGGGGGAAGGCTCCTATAATTCACCCCTCCACTTT
few,TRBV7-2,NA,TRBJ2-7,CASSLGPTFGVNYEQYF,TGTGCCAGCAGCTTAGGGCCTACTTTCGGGGTCAACTACGAGCAGTACTTC
many,TRBV7-2,NA,TRBJ2-1,CASSLGEGPSYNEQFF,TGTGCCAGCAGCTTAGGCGAGGGTCCCTCTTACAATGAGCAGTTCTTC
many,TRBV7-9,NA,TRBJ2-7,CASSSNRDVRPYEQYF,TGTGCCAGCAGCAGTAACCGGGACGTCCGCCCCTACGAGCAGTACTTC
few,TRBV27,TRBD1,TRBJ2-2,CASSLDGNRDRVTGELFF,TGTGCCAGCAGTTTGGATGGCAACCGGGACAGGGTCACCGGGGAGCTGTTTTTT
NA,TRBV9,NA,TRBJ1-2,CASSVADHDGGSYGYTF,TGTGCCAGCAGCGTAGCCGACCACGACGGGGGCTCCTATGGCTACACCTTC
few,TRBV27,NA,TRBJ2-2,CASSHPRGPFLSNTGELFF,TGTGCCAGCAGTCATCCCCGGGGACCTTTCCTTTCGAACACCGGGGAGCTGTTTTTT
few,TRBV15,NA,TRBJ2-1,CATSRGGKDGQRVGEQFF,TGTGCCACCAGCAGGGGTGGGAAAGACGGGCAGCGCGTAGGTGAGCAGTTCTTC
NA,TRBV4-2,NA,TRBJ2-3,CASSQGRIAQENTDTQYF,TGTGCCAGCAGCCAAGGAAGAATAGCACAGGAAAACACAGATACGCAGTATTTT
few,TRBV20-1,TRBD2,TRBJ2-1,CSASSSGGPSRVNEQFF,TGCAGTGCTAGTTCAAGCGGGGGGCCCTCACGGGTCAATGAGCAGTTCTTC
NA,TRBV6-1,TRBD1,TRBJ1-1,CASSPDRGFTEAFF,TGTGCCAGCAGTCCGGACAGGGGATTCACTGAAGCTTTCTTT
NA,TRBV10-2,TRBD1,TRBJ2-7,CASSETGQGIHEQYF,TGCGCCAGCAGTGAAACGGGACAGGGGATCCACGAGCAGTACTTC
many,TRBV7-8,NA,TRBJ2-7,CASSNVAYEQYF,TGTGCCAGCTCGAACGTAGCCTACGAGCAGTACTTC
many,TRBV20-1,NA,TRBJ1-2,CSARPQGGNYGYTF,TGCAGTGCTAGACCTCAGGGTGGTAACTATGGCTACACCTTC
once,TRBV27,NA,TRBJ1-5,CASSSGTWGNQPQHF,TGTGCCAGCAGCTCCGGGACTTGGGGCAATCAGCCCCAGCATTTT
NA,TRBV4-1,NA,TRBJ1-3,CASSTPGSGNTIYF,TGCGCCAGCAGCACCCCGGGCTCTGGAAACACCATATATTTT
NA,TRBV7-3,NA,TRBJ1-1,CTSSPGTAGNTEAFF,TGTACCAGCAGCCCTGGGACGGCAGGGAACACTGAAGCTTTCTTT